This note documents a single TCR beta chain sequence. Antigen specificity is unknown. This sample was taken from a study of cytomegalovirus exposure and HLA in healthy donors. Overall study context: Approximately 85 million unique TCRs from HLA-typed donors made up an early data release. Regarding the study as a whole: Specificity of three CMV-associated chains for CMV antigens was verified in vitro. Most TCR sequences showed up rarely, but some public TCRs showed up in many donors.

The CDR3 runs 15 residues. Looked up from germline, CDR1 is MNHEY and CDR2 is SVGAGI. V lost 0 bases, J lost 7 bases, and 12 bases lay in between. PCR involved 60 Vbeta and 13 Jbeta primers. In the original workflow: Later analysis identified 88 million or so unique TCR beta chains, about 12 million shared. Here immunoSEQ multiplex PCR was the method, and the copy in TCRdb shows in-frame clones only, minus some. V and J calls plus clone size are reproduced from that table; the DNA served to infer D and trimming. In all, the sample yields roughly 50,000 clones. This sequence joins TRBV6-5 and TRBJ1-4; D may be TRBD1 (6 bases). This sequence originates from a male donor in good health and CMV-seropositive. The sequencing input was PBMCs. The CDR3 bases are TGTGCCAGCAGTTACTCGAAGGGACATGGTGAAAAACTGTTTTTT. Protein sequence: CASSYSKGHGEKLFF.